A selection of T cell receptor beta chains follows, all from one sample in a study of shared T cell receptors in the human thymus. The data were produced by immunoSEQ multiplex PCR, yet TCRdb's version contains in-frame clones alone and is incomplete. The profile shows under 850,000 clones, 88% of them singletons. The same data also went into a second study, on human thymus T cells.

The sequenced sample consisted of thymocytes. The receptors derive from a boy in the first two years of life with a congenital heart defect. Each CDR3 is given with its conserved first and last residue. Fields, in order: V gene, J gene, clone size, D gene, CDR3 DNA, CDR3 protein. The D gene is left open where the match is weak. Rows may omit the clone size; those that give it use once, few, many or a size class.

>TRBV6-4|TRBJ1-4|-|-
TGTGCCAGCAGTCAGAGAGGGATTGGGAATGAAAAACTGTTTTTT
CASSQRGIGNEKLFF
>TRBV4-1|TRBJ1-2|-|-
TGCGCCAGCAGCCAAGATCGTGGGGGGACTTTGAACTATGGCTACACCTTC
CASSQDRGGTLNYGYTF
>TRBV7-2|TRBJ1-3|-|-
TGTGCCAGCAGCCCAAACTGCCGGACAGTTAGCTCTGGAAACACCATATATTTT
CASSPNCRTVSSGNTIYF
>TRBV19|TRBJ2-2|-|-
TGTGCCAGTAAAGGGGCCGGGGAGCTGTTTTTT
CASKGAGELFF
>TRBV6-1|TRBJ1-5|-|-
TGTGCCAGCAGTGAAGGACAGTTGGGTCAGCCCCAGCATTTT
CASSEGQLGQPQHF
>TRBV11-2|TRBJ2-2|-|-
TGTGCCAGCAGCGACCGGGACTTAAACACCGGGGAGCTGTTTTTT
CASSDRDLNTGELFF
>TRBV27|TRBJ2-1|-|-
TGTGCCAGCAGGGCCCAGGGTTATGGTCGGGATGAGCAGTTCTTC
CASRAQGYGRDEQFF
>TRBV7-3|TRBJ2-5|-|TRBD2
TGTGCCAGCAGCCCCCATAGGCGGGAGGCTGGAGAGACCCAGTACTTC
CASSPHRREAGETQYF
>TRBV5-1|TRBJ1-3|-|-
TGCGCCAGCAGCTTGGAGGGGTCAGCTGGAAACACCATATATTTT
CASSLEGSAGNTIYF
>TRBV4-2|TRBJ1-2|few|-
TGTGCCAGCAGCACCCGTGGCTCGCCGCTGTATGGCTACACCTTC
CASSTRGSPLYGYTF
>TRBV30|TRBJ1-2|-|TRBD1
TGTGCCTGGAGTGGGAGGGACAGGGGCTATGGCTACACCTTC
CAWSGRDRGYGYTF
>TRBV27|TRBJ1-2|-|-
TGTGCCAGCCGGGACTATGGCTACACCTTC
CASRDYGYTF
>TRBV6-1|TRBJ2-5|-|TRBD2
TGTGCCAGCAACCTACTAGCGGGAGGAGAGACCCAGTACTTC
CASNLLAGGETQYF
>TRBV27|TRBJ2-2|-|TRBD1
TGTGCCAGCAGTTTATATCGTTCGGGACAGGCTATTGGTATCGCCGGGGAGCTGTTTTTT
CASSLYRSGQAIGIAGELFF
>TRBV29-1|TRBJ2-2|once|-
TGCAGTTGGACATCCAACACCGGGGAGCTGTTTTTT
CSWTSNTGELFF
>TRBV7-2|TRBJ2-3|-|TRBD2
TGTGCCAGCAGCTTAATAGGACTAGCGGACCCTGGGGGAGATACGCAGTATTTT
CASSLIGLADPGGDTQYF